Each of the 25 T cell receptor beta chains below was sequenced from the same sample in a study of control samples from healthy donors and cancer patients (dated by TCRdb to 2018 to 2021). The library was built by means of the immunoSEQ multiplex PCR assay. Held by TCRdb, this immuneACCESS table contains in-frame sequences only and omits some clones. Under half of the omission traces to an unresolved V gene where checked; the cause of the rest is unknown. Recorded for this sample are 130,000 to 150,000 clones; around nine tenths of them occurred a single time. The leading ten clones occupy 11% of the sample. The sequencing sample was made of blood. The receptors were sampled from a man younger than 40 in good health.

The V and J genes are TRBV6-1 and TRBJ1-4, with D possibly matching TRBD1 (5 bases). The CDR3 loop spans 15 amino acids. CDR1 and CDR2 (germline): MNHNS, SASEGT. Trimming took off 3 bases at V and 2 bases at J, with 10 bases between the two ends. DNA of the CDR3: TGTGCCAGCAGTGAGGGAGGGGCCACTAATGAAAAACTGTTTTTT. Protein: CASSEGGATNEKLFF.

This sequence joins TRBV5-6 and TRBJ2-1, with TRBD2 matching over 8 bases. The CDR3 consists of 16 residues. In germline, CDR1 is SGHDT, CDR2 YYEEEE. Losses at the gene ends were 2 bases for V and 8 bases for J; bases not matched to a gene: 12. DNA for the CDR3: TGTGCCAGCAGCTTAATGCCGGGAGGGCCCAGCGATGAGCAGTTCTTC. Amino acids: CASSLMPGGPSDEQFF.

The chain has TRBV7-9 and TRBJ2-4, with D possibly matching TRBD1 (5 bases). This CDR3 has 18 amino acids. V was cut by 2 bases and J by 6 bases, with 23 bases left in between. CDR1 and CDR2 (germline): SEHNR, FQNEAQ (reference sequence). The CDR3 DNA follows: TGTGCCAGCAGCTTAATTATGGGGCAGCTTAGCCAGGGAAACATTCAGTACTTC. This encodes CASSLIMGQLSQGNIQYF. The full variable domain, in which reference TRBV7-9 and TRBJ2-4 provide the parts outside the CDR3, is DTGVSQNPRHKITKRGQNVTFRCDPISEHNRLYWYRQTLGQGPEFLTYFQNEAQLEKSRLLSDRFSAERPKGSFSTLEIQRTEQGDSAMYLCASSLIMGQLSQGNIQYFGAGTRLSVL.

The CDR3 DNA sequence: TGTGCCAGTAAGGCGTCAGGGGGCTCCTACGAGCAGTACTTC. Translated: CASKASGGSYEQYF. V gene TRBV19 combines with J gene TRBJ2-7; 7 bases are a match to TRBD1. Trimming cost V 7 bases and J 0 bases; bases outside gene matches: 6. From germline, CDR1 is LNHDA and CDR2 SQIVND (reference sequence). This CDR3 is built from 14 residues.

The chain combines TRBV4-2 with TRBJ2-1; no clear D gene. The CDR3 totals 13 residues. V gave up 1 base and J gave up 12 bases, with 13 bases separating them. The germline V gene has CDR1 LGHNA and CDR2 YNFKEQ. For the CDR3, the DNA is TGTGCCAGCAGCCAAGTGGTCCCGCCACCGCAGTTCTTC. It translates to CASSQVVPPPQFF.

For the CDR3, the DNA is TGCAGCGTCTCCAGCCGGAGCGTCAGGGATACGCAGTATTTT. The encoded protein is CSVSSRSVRDTQYF. V and J are TRBV29-1 and TRBJ2-3; no clear D gene. The CDR3 is 14 amino acids. Germline lookup yields CDR1 SQVTM and CDR2 ANQGSEA. V lost 6 bases to trimming and J lost 6 bases, with 19 bases between them.

V usage is TRBV12-3 or TRBV12-4 and J usage is TRBJ1-2; TRBD1 matches 8 bases. The length of the CDR3 is 13 residues. V trimming: 6 bases; J trimming: 4 bases; junction bases outside the gene matches: 4. As DNA, the CDR3 is TGTGCCAGCAGCGGACAGGGCTTCTATGGCTACACCTTC. It encodes CASSGQGFYGYTF.

This chain links TRBV30 with TRBJ1-5, with D hard to call. This CDR3 comprises 13 residues. The V gene's germline CDR1 is GTSNPN and CDR2 SVGIG (reference sequence). V gave up 1 base and J gave up 4 bases, with 8 bases separating them. For the CDR3, the DNA is TGTGCCTGGAGTGGAGGCCCTAATCAGCCCCAGCATTTT. This codes for CAWSGGPNQPQHF.

The V and J genes are TRBV19 and TRBJ2-3; 8 nucleotides agree with TRBD2. V lost 7 bases, J lost 7 bases, and 16 bases stayed unmatched. The germline gives CDR1 LNHDA, CDR2 SQIVND (reference sequence). This CDR3 comprises 16 residues. CDR3 region: CASMGAGVRAQHTQYF. The CDR3 coding sequence is TGTGCCAGTATGGGAGCGGGAGTGAGGGCACAGCATACGCAGTATTTT.

The V and J genes are TRBV29-1 and TRBJ1-5; 7 bases line up with TRBD1. V shed 7 bases and J 2 bases; nucleotides not matched to a gene: 11. The length of the CDR3 is 15 residues. CDR1 SQVTM and CDR2 ANQGSEA come from the germline V gene. CDR3 bases: TGCAGCGCTTCGACAGGGACGGTGGGCAATCAGCCCCAGCATTTT. Its protein product is CSASTGTVGNQPQHF.

V usage is TRBV6-2 or TRBV6-3 and J usage is TRBJ1-6; D unresolved. The V gene's germline CDR1 is MNHEY and CDR2 SVGEGT. The length of the CDR3 is 13 residues. The V and J ends lost 7 bases and 10 bases respectively, with 14 bases between them. CDR3 DNA sequence: TGTGCCAGCACCCCCGGGGATTACTCACCCCTCCACTTT. Protein: CASTPGDYSPLHF.

The chain combines TRBV19 with TRBJ1-2; D call uncertain. The CDR3 has 15 amino acids. Germline V CDR1 and CDR2: LNHDA, SQIVND (reference sequence). Trimming pared 1 base from V and 2 bases from J, leaving 11 bases between. The CDR3: CASSIGLYRNYGYTF. The CDR3 DNA reads TGTGCCAGTAGTATAGGACTATACAGAAACTATGGCTACACCTTC. The full variable domain, in which reference TRBV19 and TRBJ1-2 provide the parts outside the CDR3, is DGGITQSPKYLFRKEGQNVTLSCEQNLNHDAMYWYRQDPGQGLRLIYYSQIVNDFQKGDIAEGYSVSREKKESFPLTVTSAQKNPTAFYLCASSIGLYRNYGYTFGSGTRLTVV.

This clone has a single count. J is TRBJ2-7 and V is TRBV11-3; D remains ambiguous. Germline CDR1 SGHNT, CDR2 YENEEA. The CDR3 extends over 14 amino acids. The ends were cut back, 5 bases at V and 4 bases at J, with 15 bases in the middle. The CDR3 loop reads CASSPFRQDYEQYF. The DNA of the CDR3 is TGTGCCAGCAGCCCTTTCCGGCAGGATTACGAGCAGTACTTC.

This rearrangement joins TRBV5-6 to TRBJ2-1; D is uncertain. Germline CDR1 and CDR2: SGHDT and YYEEEE. Trimming removed 1 base from V and 1 base from J, with 9 bases in between. The CDR3 is made up of 15 amino acids. The CDR3 bases are TGTGCCAGCAGCTTGTTGGGTCCGTCCTACAATGAGCAGTTCTTC. Amino acids: CASSLLGPSYNEQFF.

The gene calls are TRBV30 and TRBJ2-3; possibly TRBD1 or TRBD2 for D (5 bases each). This CDR3 comprises 15 residues. The ends were cut back, 4 bases at V and 2 bases at J, with 16 bases in the middle. Germline CDR1 and CDR2: GTSNPN and SVGIG (reference sequence). CDR3 DNA sequence: TGTGCCTGGATCCCCGGGACGGGAATCACAGATACGCAGTATTTT. The encoded protein is CAWIPGTGITDTQYF.

Here the CDR3 DNA reads TGTGCCAGTAGGCGGTTGGGAGACGAGACCCAGTACTTC. Translation gives CASRRLGDETQYF. The chain links TRBV19 to TRBJ2-5; D is perhaps TRBD2 (5 bases). In germline, CDR1 is LNHDA, CDR2 SQIVND (reference sequence). This CDR3 contains 13 residues. The V gene lost 6 bases and the J gene lost 5 bases, with 13 bases spanning the gap. Variable domain in full (rest from reference TRBV19 and TRBJ2-5): DGGITQSPKYLFRKEGQNVTLSCEQNLNHDAMYWYRQDPGQGLRLIYYSQIVNDFQKGDIAEGYSVSREKKESFPLTVTSAQKNPTAFYLCASRRLGDETQYFGPGTRLLVL.

Comment on this clone: The identical CDR3 is also encoded by other nucleotide sequences in the sample. This sequence joins TRBV30 and TRBJ2-2, with D possibly matching TRBD2 (5 bases). This CDR3 spans 14 amino acids. CDR1 and CDR2 (germline): GTSNPN, SVGIG (reference sequence). V dropped 0 bases and J dropped 2 bases, with 7 bases sitting between them. As DNA, the CDR3 is TGTGCCTGGAGTGTGGAGGTTAACACCGGGGAGCTGTTTTTT. Its protein product is CAWSVEVNTGELFF.

The rearrangement uses TRBV28 and TRBJ1-2; 8 bases are shared with TRBD1. CDR1 is MDHEN and CDR2 is SYDVKM in the germline V gene. This CDR3 region has 16 residues. J gave up 6 bases and V 8 bases, and 17 bases lay outside the gene matches. The CDR3 DNA is TGTGCCAGCTATACGTTCCCCGGGACAGGAGACAATGGCTACACCTTC. Translating it yields CASYTFPGTGDNGYTF.

V is TRBV5-6 and J is TRBJ2-3, with TRBD2 matching over 7 bases. V lost 4 bases and J lost 3; bases outside the gene matches: 8. This CDR3 region has 15 residues. In germline, CDR1 is SGHDT, CDR2 YYEEEE. CDR3 sequence reads: CASSVTGGATDTQYF. In DNA form, the CDR3 reads TGTGCCAGCAGCGTGACGGGAGGTGCGACAGATACGCAGTATTTT.

This clone was counted once. The V and J genes are TRBV28 and TRBJ1-5, with D possibly TRBD1 on 5 matching bases. The CDR3 contains 17 residues. V was cut by 5 bases and J by 2 bases, with 19 bases left in between. Germline loops: CDR1 MDHEN, CDR2 SYDVKM. The CDR3 loop is CASSTVRRTKGNQPQHF. The CDR3 DNA sequence: TGTGCCAGCAGTACGGTTCGGCGGACAAAAGGCAATCAGCCCCAGCATTTT.

This rearrangement joins TRBV28 to TRBJ2-3, with D perhaps matching TRBD1 (5 bases). The germline CDR1 and CDR2 sequences are MDHEN and SYDVKM. The CDR3 length is 14 residues. The V and J ends lost 2 bases and 6 bases respectively, with 12 bases between them. The chain's CDR3 is CASSLQGSRDTQYF. The CDR3 DNA reads as TGTGCCAGCAGTTTACAGGGAAGTCGGGATACGCAGTATTTT.

This sequence joins TRBV9 and TRBJ1-2, with 7 positions matching TRBD1. With 4 bases clipped from V and 1 base from J, the junction kept 7 bases outside the gene matches. Germline CDR1 and CDR2: SGDLS and YYNGEE. The CDR3 extends over 15 amino acids. The CDR3 here is CASSPLGQRNYGYTF. DNA of the CDR3: TGTGCCAGCAGCCCCTTGGGACAGCGTAACTATGGCTACACCTTC.

The chain employs TRBV7-2 and TRBJ1-3, with D perhaps matching TRBD1 (6 bases). CDR3 size: 15 residues. Per the germline V gene, CDR1 is SGHTA and CDR2 is FQGNSA. V was shortened by 0 bases and J by 4 bases, with 10 bases between the two germline ends. CDR3 in DNA: TGTGCCAGCAGCTTAGCGGCAGGGGCAGGAAACACCATATATTTT. It yields the protein CASSLAAGAGNTIYF.

The chain is built from TRBV28 and TRBJ1-5; the D is unclear. Germline-derived CDR1 and CDR2 are MDHEN and SYDVKM. Trimming removed 7 bases at V and 5 bases at J, with 12 bases between. The CDR3 has 13 amino acids. This CDR3 reads CASTTTEDQPQHF. The CDR3 DNA sequence: TGTGCCAGCACCACAACGGAGGATCAGCCCCAGCATTTT.

This sequence joins TRBV28 and TRBJ2-7; TRBD1 matches 7 bases. The CDR3 is 15 amino acids. Germline-derived CDR1 and CDR2 are MDHEN and SYDVKM. With V trimmed by 4 bases and J by 4 bases, 10 bases remained unmatched. CDR3 region: CASSYRGLGWYEQYF. CDR3 nucleotides: TGTGCCAGCAGTTACAGGGGTTTAGGTTGGTACGAGCAGTACTTC.